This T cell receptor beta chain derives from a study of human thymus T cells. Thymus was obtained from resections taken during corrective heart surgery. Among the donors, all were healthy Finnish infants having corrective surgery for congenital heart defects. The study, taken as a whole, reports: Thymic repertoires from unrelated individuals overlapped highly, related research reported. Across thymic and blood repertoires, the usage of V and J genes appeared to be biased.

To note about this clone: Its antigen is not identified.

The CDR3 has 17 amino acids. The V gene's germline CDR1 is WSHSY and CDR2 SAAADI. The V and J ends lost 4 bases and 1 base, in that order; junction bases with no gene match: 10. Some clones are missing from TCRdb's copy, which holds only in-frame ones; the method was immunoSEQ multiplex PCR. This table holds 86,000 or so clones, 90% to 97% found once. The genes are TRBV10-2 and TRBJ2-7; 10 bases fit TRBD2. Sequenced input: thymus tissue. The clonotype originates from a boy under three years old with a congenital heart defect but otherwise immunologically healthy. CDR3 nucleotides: TGCGCCAGCAGTGCCTCTTGGGCTAGCGGGAGATCCTACGAGCAGTACTTC. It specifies CASSASWASGRSYEQYF.